A single sample gave rise to the 24 T cell receptor beta chains below, sequenced in a study of control samples from healthy donors and cancer patients. Generated by immunoSEQ multiplex PCR, the TCRdb table keeps only in-frame clones and is missing some. Of over 100,000 clones in the sample, over 75% were seen once. Sample: blood. The receptors shown here come from a human donor in good health. The donor label of this sample is uncertain.

The chain recombines TRBV5-1 with TRBJ2-2; D gene uncertain. V was trimmed by 2 bases and J by 3 bases, leaving 17 bases between them. This CDR3 comprises 17 residues. Germline assignment: CDR1 SGHRS and CDR2 YFSETQ. In DNA, the CDR3 is TGCGCCAGCAGCTTTACGGCACCTGTCCTGGACACCGGGGAGCTGTTTTTT. It codes for CASSFTAPVLDTGELFF. Full variable domain (rest looked up from reference TRBV5-1 and TRBJ2-2): KAGVTQTPRYLIKTRGQQVTLSCSPISGHRSVSWYQQTPGQGLQFLFEYFSETQRNKGNFPGRFSGRQFSNSRSEMNVSTLELGDSALYLCASSFTAPVLDTGELFFGEGSRLTVL.

This chain links TRBV18 with TRBJ2-7; TRBD1 matches at 7 bases. Germline V gives CDR1 KGHSH, CDR2 LQKENI. CDR3 length: 13 residues. V shed 3 bases and J 5 bases; nucleotides not matched to a gene: 4. The CDR3 is CASSPSGGNEQYF. CDR3 in DNA: TGTGCCAGCTCACCCTCAGGGGGAAACGAGCAGTACTTC.

The rearrangement uses TRBV12-3 or TRBV12-4 and TRBJ1-4; no reliable D call. This CDR3 comprises 13 residues. With 2 bases removed from V and 8 bases from J, the gap between germline ends came to 9 bases. CDR3 sequence: CASSLRETEKLFF. In nucleotides, the CDR3 is TGTGCCAGCAGTTTAAGGGAAACCGAAAAACTGTTTTTT.

The chain joins TRBV24-1 to TRBJ2-1; D could derive from TRBD1 or TRBD2 (5 bases each). Germline V gene sequence: CDR1 KGHDR, CDR2 SFDVKD. There are 16 residues in the CDR3. Trimming took 3 bases from V and 8 from J, leaving 19 bases between them. This CDR3 is CATSDPGTSSGHEQFF. CDR3 DNA sequence: TGTGCCACCAGTGATCCGGGGACCTCTTCGGGCCATGAGCAGTTCTTC.

The rearrangement joins TRBV27 to TRBJ1-1; no clear D gene. The CDR3 extends over 13 amino acids. The V and J ends lost 2 bases and 1 base respectively, with 5 bases between them. Germline V lookup: CDR1 MNHEY, CDR2 SMNVEV (reference sequence). The CDR3 loop reads CASSLNRNTEAFF. The CDR3, as DNA: TGTGCCAGCAGTTTAAACAGGAACACTGAAGCTTTCTTT.

The chain is built from TRBV19 and TRBJ2-2; 7 bases are a match to TRBD2. V gave up 8 bases and J gave up 3 bases; unmatched junction bases: 18. CDR1 and CDR2 from the germline V gene are LNHDA and SQIVND (reference sequence). The length of the CDR3 is 18 residues. The CDR3 DNA reads as TGTGCCAGTTCTCTGATAGGGACGGGAGCGGGGCACACCGGGGAGCTGTTTTTT. As protein: CASSLIGTGAGHTGELFF. The variable domain in full, completed from reference TRBV19 and TRBJ2-2, reads DGGITQSPKYLFRKEGQNVTLSCEQNLNHDAMYWYRQDPGQGLRLIYYSQIVNDFQKGDIAEGYSVSREKKESFPLTVTSAQKNPTAFYLCASSLIGTGAGHTGELFFGEGSRLTVL.

This chain connects TRBV27 to TRBJ2-7, with D possibly being TRBD1 (8 bases). The V and J ends lost 1 base and 2 bases respectively, with 12 bases between them. The germline V gene encodes CDR1 MNHEY and CDR2 SMNVEV (reference sequence). This CDR3 is built from 15 residues. The CDR3 loop reads CASSLLQGGTYEQYF. The CDR3 DNA reads as TGTGCCAGCAGTTTATTACAGGGGGGGACCTACGAGCAGTACTTC.

This sequence joins TRBV7-9 and TRBJ2-1; D gene uncertain. CDR1 and CDR2 (germline): SEHNR, FQNEAQ (reference sequence). The CDR3 has 13 residues. The V gene lost 11 bases and the J gene lost 6 bases, with 17 bases spanning the gap. The CDR3 DNA is TGTGCCGGTCTTAAATCCGGCGCCAATGAGCAGTTCTTC. Translating it yields CAGLKSGANEQFF.

The rearrangement joins TRBV18 to TRBJ1-1; D is undetermined. Germline V gene data show CDR1 as KGHSH and CDR2 as LQKENI. V lost 3 bases and J 0 bases, leaving 8 bases between the germline ends. The CDR3 has 14 amino acids. CDR3: CASSPQTVNTEAFF. For the CDR3, the DNA is TGTGCCAGCTCACCGCAGACGGTGAACACTGAAGCTTTCTTT.

This clone was seen a single time. The chain carries TRBV5-1 and TRBJ2-5; D is unclear. Germline V lookup: CDR1 SGHRS, CDR2 YFSETQ. This CDR3 region has 11 residues. Trimming stripped 0 bases from V and 5 bases from J, with 2 bases between. CDR3 sequence: CASSLAETQYF. The CDR3 nucleotides are TGCGCCAGCAGCTTGGCCGAGACCCAGTACTTC.

This CDR3 reads CSASEYNQPQHF. In DNA, the CDR3 is TGCAGTGCTAGTGAGTACAATCAGCCCCAGCATTTT. The J gene is TRBJ1-5, the V gene TRBV20-1; D not resolved. The CDR3 loop spans 12 amino acids. CDR1 is DFQATT and CDR2 is SNEGSKA in the germline V gene (reference sequence). Trimming took off 3 bases at V and 3 bases at J, with 6 bases between the two ends.

The chain is built from TRBV28 and TRBJ1-5; the match to TRBD1 covers 7 bases. The CDR3 runs 15 residues. Per the germline V gene, CDR1 is MDHEN and CDR2 is SYDVKM. After removal of 5 bases from V and 2 bases from J, the junction contained 6 bases not matched to a gene. Here the CDR3 reads CASSLSGTGNQPQHF. CDR3 DNA sequence: TGTGCCAGCAGTCTCTCCGGGACAGGCAATCAGCCCCAGCATTTT.

V usage is TRBV2 and J usage is TRBJ2-4, with 7 bases fitting TRBD1. With 7 bases clipped from V and 1 base from J, the junction kept 7 bases outside the gene matches. This CDR3 is 15 amino acids long. Germline V lookup: CDR1 SNHLY, CDR2 FYNNEI. CDR3 loop: CASKGGQRAKNIQYF. CDR3 DNA sequence: TGTGCCAGCAAAGGGGGACAGCGCGCCAAAAACATTCAGTACTTC. The whole variable domain, filled in from reference TRBV2 and TRBJ2-4, reads EPEVTQTPSHQVTQMGQEVILRCVPISNHLYFYWYRQILGQKVEFLVSFYNNEISEKSEIFDDQFSVERPDGSNFTLKIRSTKLEDSAMYFCASKGGQRAKNIQYFGAGTRLSVL.

The table lists this clone with many counts. The genes are TRBV6-1 and TRBJ1-2; D gene uncertain. The germline V gene has CDR1 MNHNS and CDR2 SASEGT. The CDR3 spans 11 residues. V was cut by 2 bases and J by 7 bases, with 5 bases left in between. The CDR3 here is CASSEYGGYTF. The CDR3, as DNA: TGTGCCAGCAGTGAATATGGTGGCTACACCTTC.

Only a few counts were recorded for this clone. V usage is TRBV2 and J usage is TRBJ1-4; TRBD1 agrees at 9 bases. Germline V gene lookup returns CDR1 SNHLY and CDR2 FYNNEI. V gave up 5 bases and J gave up 8 bases; unmatched junction bases: 9. This CDR3 is built from 15 residues. The CDR3 sequence is CASSITGGLEEKLFF. CDR3 DNA sequence: TGTGCCAGCAGTATTACAGGGGGCTTAGAAGAAAAACTGTTTTTT.

This chain connects TRBV9 to TRBJ2-7; D uncertain. CDR1 SGDLS and CDR2 YYNGEE come from the germline V gene. The CDR3 contains 15 residues. Trimming left V 0 bases short and J 0 bases short, with 10 bases between. CDR3 nucleotides: TGTGCCAGCAGCGTAGGGGCAGGTGCCTCCTACGAGCAGTACTTC. This gives the protein CASSVGAGASYEQYF.

The genes are TRBV5-1 and TRBJ1-1; 10 bases map to TRBD1. V was clipped by 2 bases and J by 4 bases; unmatched bases: 8. This CDR3 is built from 16 residues. The V gene's germline CDR1 is SGHRS and CDR2 YFSETQ. CDR3 protein: CASSLEPGQGGTEAFF. The CDR3 DNA reads as TGCGCCAGCAGCTTAGAACCTGGACAGGGGGGCACTGAAGCTTTCTTT.

V is TRBV18 and J is TRBJ2-2, with 8 bases matching TRBD1. The CDR3 spans 17 residues. V trimming: 0 bases; J trimming: 2 bases; junction bases outside the gene matches: 5. Germline V gene sequence: CDR1 KGHSH, CDR2 LQKENI. For the CDR3, the DNA is TGTGCCAGCTCACCACCGGACAGGGTGGCAAACACCGGGGAGCTGTTTTTT. Translated, it gives CASSPPDRVANTGELFF.

The rearrangement uses TRBV7-3 and TRBJ2-6; a possible D gene is TRBD1 (6 bases). Germline CDR1 reads SGHTA; CDR2 reads FQGTGA. V lost 2 bases and J 2 bases, leaving 10 bases between the germline ends. The CDR3 length is 16 residues. The CDR3 loop is CASSLWSGAGANVLTF. In DNA, the CDR3 is TGTGCCAGCAGCTTATGGTCAGGGGCTGGGGCCAACGTCCTGACTTTC.

This clone has a handful of counts. The chain employs TRBV19 and TRBJ2-2; D may correspond to TRBD1 or TRBD2 (5 bases each). Germline V gene sequence: CDR1 LNHDA, CDR2 SQIVND (reference sequence). V lost 1 base and J lost 6, with 18 bases in between. The CDR3 totals 17 residues. In DNA form, the CDR3 reads TGTGCCAGTAGTATAGGGGCCGGGACCGGGAAGCCCGGGGAGCTGTTTTTT. Translating gives CASSIGAGTGKPGELFF.

The rearrangement uses TRBV3-1 (or the pseudogene TRBV3-2) and TRBJ1-2; D is unresolved. Germline V gives CDR1 LGHDT, CDR2 YNNKEL (reference sequence). This CDR3 has 14 amino acids. Trimming removed 1 base at V and 0 bases at J, with 6 bases between. CDR3 nucleotides: TGTGCCAGCAGCCAAGTAGAGACTAACTATGGCTACACCTTC. This translates into CASSQVETNYGYTF.

This chain links TRBV25-1 with TRBJ2-7; a weak D match, TRBD2 (6 bases). V lost 6 bases and J lost 4, with 28 bases in between. The germline gives CDR1 MGHDK, CDR2 SYGVNS. CDR3 length equals 18 residues. Here the CDR3 reads CASRGENTTGEYLYEQYF. The CDR3 nucleotides are TGTGCCAGCAGGGGGGAAAACACTACGGGGGAGTATTTATACGAGCAGTACTTC.

V and J are TRBV6-1 and TRBJ1-1; the match to TRBD1 covers 8 bases. V shed 2 bases and J 7 bases; nucleotides not matched to a gene: 15. The V gene's germline CDR1 is MNHNS and CDR2 SASEGT. The CDR3 contains 17 residues. Here the CDR3 reads CASSEWGKQGGVGEAFF. As DNA, the CDR3 is TGTGCCAGCAGTGAATGGGGTAAACAGGGGGGAGTCGGTGAAGCTTTCTTT.

This chain links TRBV6-5 with TRBJ2-3; D assignment may be TRBD1 or TRBD2 (6 bases each). Germline V gene sequence: CDR1 MNHEY, CDR2 SVGAGI. Trimming cost V 6 bases and J 2 bases, with 15 bases left between them. This CDR3 spans 15 amino acids. In DNA form, the CDR3 reads TGTGCCAGCAGAAAGGGGGGTCCTGTCACAGATACGCAGTATTTT. Translation gives CASRKGGPVTDTQYF.